This TCR beta chain was sequenced during a study of T-cell reconstitution after alpha-beta-depleted transplantation in children. Germline trimming cut 4 bases from V and 4 bases from J; bases unmatched to any gene: 10. The CDR3 extends over 16 amino acids. CDR1 and CDR2 from the germline V gene are MNHEY and SVGAGI. The library targeted TCRbeta and was prepared with unique molecular identifiers. MiXCR, run by TCRdb on the PCR reads, gives a single entry per CDR3 protein. The sample has 500,000 or so distinct CDR3 sequences, 30% to 35% seen once. Sequencing was performed on PBMCs from the stem cell graft donor, taken from the stem cell graft. The chain combines TRBV6-5 with TRBJ2-5; 9 bases fit TRBD1. The TCR comes from a human donor who donated a stem cell graft to a child with aplastic anemia. CDR3 nucleotides: TGTGCCAGCAGTTCCCCCTCTGGGACAGGGCTAGAGACCCAGTACTTC. It is translated as CASSSPSGTGLETQYF.